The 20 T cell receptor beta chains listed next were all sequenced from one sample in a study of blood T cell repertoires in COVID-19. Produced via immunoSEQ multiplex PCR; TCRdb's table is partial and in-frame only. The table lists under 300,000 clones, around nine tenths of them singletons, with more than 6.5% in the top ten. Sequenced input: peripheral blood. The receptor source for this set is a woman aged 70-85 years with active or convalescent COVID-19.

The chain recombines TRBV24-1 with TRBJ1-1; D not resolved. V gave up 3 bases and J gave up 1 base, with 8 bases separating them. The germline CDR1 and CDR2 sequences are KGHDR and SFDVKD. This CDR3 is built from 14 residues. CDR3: CATSDNSGNTEAFF. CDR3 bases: TGTGCCACCAGTGATAACAGCGGGAACACTGAAGCTTTCTTT.

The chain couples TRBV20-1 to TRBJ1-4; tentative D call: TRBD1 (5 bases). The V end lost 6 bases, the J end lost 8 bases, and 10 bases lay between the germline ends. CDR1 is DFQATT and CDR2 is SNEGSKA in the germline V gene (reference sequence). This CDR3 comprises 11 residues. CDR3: CSAINREKLFF. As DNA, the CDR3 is TGCAGTGCAATTAACAGGGAAAAACTGTTTTTT.

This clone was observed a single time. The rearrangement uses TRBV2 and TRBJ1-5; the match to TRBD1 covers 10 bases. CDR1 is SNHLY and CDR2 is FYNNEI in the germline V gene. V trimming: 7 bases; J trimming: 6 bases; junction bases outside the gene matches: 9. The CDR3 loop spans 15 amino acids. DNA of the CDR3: TGTGCCAGCACCATAGACAGGGGGCATGGTCAGCCCCAGCATTTT. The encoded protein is CASTIDRGHGQPQHF.

CDR3 residues: CASSTGVDGYTF. For the CDR3, the DNA is TGTGCCAGCTCCACGGGGGTTGATGGCTACACCTTC. The gene calls are TRBV2 and TRBJ1-2; D may be TRBD1 (5 bases). The V gene lost 8 bases and the J gene lost 6 bases, with 13 bases spanning the gap. CDR3 length: 12 amino acids. Germline CDR1 and CDR2: SNHLY and FYNNEI.

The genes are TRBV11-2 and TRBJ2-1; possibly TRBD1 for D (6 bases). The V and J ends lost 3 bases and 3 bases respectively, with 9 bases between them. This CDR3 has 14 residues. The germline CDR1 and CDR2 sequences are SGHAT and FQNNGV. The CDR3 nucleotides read TGTGCCAGCAGCTTCCAGACAGGCTACAATGAGCAGTTCTTC. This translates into CASSFQTGYNEQFF. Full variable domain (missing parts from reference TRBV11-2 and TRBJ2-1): EAGVAQSPRYKIIEKRQSVAFWCNPISGHATLYWYQQILGQGPKLLIQFQNNGVVDDSQLPKDRFSAERLKGVDSTLKIQPAKLEDSAVYLCASSFQTGYNEQFFGPGTRLTVL.

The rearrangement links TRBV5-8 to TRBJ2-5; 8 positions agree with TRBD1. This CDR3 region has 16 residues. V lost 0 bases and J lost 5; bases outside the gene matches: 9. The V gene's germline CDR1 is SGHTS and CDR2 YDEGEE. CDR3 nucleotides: TGTGCCAGCAGCTTGGCCGTGACAGGGGCACGGGAGACCCAGTACTTC. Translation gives CASSLAVTGARETQYF.

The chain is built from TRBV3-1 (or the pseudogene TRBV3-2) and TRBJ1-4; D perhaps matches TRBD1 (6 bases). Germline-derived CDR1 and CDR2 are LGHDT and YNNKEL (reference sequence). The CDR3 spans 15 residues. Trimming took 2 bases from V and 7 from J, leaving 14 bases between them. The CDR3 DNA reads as TGTGCCAGCAGCCAAACGACTGGGGGCGGTGAAAAACTGTTTTTT. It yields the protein CASSQTTGGGEKLFF.

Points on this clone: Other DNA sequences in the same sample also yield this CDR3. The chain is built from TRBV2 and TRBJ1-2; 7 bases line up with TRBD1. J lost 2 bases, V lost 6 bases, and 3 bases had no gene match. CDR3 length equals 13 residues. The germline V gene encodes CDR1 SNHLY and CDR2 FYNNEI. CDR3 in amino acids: CASSGQENYGYTF. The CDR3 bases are TGTGCCAGCAGCGGACAGGAGAACTATGGCTACACCTTC.

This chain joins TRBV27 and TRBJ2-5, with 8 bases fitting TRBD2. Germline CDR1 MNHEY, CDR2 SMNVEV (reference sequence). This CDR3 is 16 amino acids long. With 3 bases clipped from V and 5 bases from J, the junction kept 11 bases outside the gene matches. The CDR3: CASSFFAGGADETQYF. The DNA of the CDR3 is TGTGCCAGCAGTTTCTTCGCCGGGGGGGCCGACGAGACCCAGTACTTC.

The CDR3 is CASSYGKRGRPDTQYF. The CDR3 DNA follows: TGTGCCAGCAGTTACGGCAAGCGGGGGAGACCAGATACGCAGTATTTT. The V and J genes are TRBV6-5 and TRBJ2-3; the match to TRBD2 covers 8 bases. J lost 4 bases, V lost 2 bases, and 8 bases had no gene match. Germline V CDR1 and CDR2: MNHEY, SVGAGI. This CDR3 is built from 16 residues.

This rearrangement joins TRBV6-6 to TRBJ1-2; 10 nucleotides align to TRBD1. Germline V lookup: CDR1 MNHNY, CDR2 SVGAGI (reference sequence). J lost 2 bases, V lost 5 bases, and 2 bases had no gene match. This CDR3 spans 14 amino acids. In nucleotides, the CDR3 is TGTGCCAGCAGTCTGGGACAGGGGAACTATGGCTACACCTTC. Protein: CASSLGQGNYGYTF.

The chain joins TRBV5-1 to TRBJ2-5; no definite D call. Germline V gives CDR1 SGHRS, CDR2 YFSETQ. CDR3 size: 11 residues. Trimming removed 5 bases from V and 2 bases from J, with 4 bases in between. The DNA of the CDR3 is TGCGCCAGCAGGGAGCAAGAGACCCAGTACTTC. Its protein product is CASREQETQYF.

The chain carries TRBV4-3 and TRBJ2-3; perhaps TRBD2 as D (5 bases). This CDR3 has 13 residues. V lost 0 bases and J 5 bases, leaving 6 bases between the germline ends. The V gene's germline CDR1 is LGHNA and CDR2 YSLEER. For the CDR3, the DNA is TGCGCCAGCAGCCAAGATGAGGGAGATACGCAGTATTTT. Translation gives CASSQDEGDTQYF.

This chain's CDR3 is CASSYSEGTGTDTQYF. The CDR3, as DNA: TGTGCCAGCAGTTACTCGGAGGGGACGGGCACAGATACGCAGTATTTT. This chain uses TRBV6-5 with TRBJ2-3; D is perhaps TRBD2 (6 bases). CDR3 size: 16 residues. Trimming cost V 0 bases and J 1 base, with 11 bases left between them. Germline lookup yields CDR1 MNHEY and CDR2 SVGAGI.

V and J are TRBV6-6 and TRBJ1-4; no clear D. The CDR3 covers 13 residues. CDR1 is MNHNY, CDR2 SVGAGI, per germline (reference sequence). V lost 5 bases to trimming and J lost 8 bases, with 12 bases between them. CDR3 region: CASSPIAGEKLFF. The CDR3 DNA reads TGTGCCAGCAGTCCAATCGCAGGCGAAAAACTGTTTTTT.

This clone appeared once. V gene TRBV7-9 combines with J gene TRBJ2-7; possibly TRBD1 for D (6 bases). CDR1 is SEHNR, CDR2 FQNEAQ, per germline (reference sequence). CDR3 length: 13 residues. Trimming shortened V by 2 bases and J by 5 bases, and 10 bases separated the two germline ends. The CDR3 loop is CASSLIQGNEQYF. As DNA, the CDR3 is TGTGCCAGCAGCTTAATCCAGGGGAACGAGCAGTACTTC.

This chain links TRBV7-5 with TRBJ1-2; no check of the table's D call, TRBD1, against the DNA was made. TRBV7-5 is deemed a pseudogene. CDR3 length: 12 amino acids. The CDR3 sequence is CARQDRGLGYTF. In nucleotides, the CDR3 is TGTGCCAGACAGGACAGGGGGCTAGGCTACACCTTC.

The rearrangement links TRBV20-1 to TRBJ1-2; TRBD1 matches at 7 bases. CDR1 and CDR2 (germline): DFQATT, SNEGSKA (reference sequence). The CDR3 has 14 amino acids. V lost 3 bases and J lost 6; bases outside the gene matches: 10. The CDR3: CSASGDRSIHGYTF. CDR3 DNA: TGCAGTGCTAGTGGGGACAGATCGATCCATGGCTACACCTTC.

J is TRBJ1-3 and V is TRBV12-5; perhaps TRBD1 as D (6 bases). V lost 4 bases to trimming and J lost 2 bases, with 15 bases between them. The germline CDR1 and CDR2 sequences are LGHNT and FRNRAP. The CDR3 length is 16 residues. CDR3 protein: CASGWDTPRAGNTIYF. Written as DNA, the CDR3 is TGTGCTAGTGGTTGGGACACCCCTCGGGCTGGAAACACCATATATTTT. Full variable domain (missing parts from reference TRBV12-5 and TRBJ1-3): DARVTQTPRHKVTEMGQEVTMRCQPILGHNTVFWYRQTMMQGLELLAYFRNRAPLDDSGMPKDRFSAEMPDATLATLKIQPSEPRDSAVYFCASGWDTPRAGNTIYFGEGSWLTVV.

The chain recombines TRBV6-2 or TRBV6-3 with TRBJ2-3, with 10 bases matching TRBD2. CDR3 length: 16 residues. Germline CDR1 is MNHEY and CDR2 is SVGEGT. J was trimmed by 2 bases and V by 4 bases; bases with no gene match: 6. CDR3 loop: CASSLAAGGYTDTQYF. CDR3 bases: TGTGCCAGCAGTTTAGCAGCGGGGGGGTACACAGATACGCAGTATTTT.